The T cell receptor (beta chain) described here comes from a study of blood T cell repertoires in COVID-19. About the research overall: There were acute and convalescent COVID-19 samples, and they came from the United States, Italy and Spain. T cells, B-cell-depleted T cells, or PBMCs supplied cDNA or gDNA.

Per the study methods: From reference gene primer amplification, estimates of nucleated cell counts were derived. Measured with immunoSEQ multiplex PCR; TCRdb has only the in-frame clones, and not every one. D and trimming were read from the DNA, whereas the V and J calls and clone size are those reported in that table. The table shows around 100,000 clones, with about nine tenths occurring only once. This CDR3 spans 17 amino acids. Germline-derived CDR1 and CDR2 are SGHVS and FQNEAQ. Trimming cost V 5 bases and J 4 bases; bases outside gene matches: 10. A Seattle source enrolled patients during active infection and followed them longitudinally.

This chain uses TRBV7-8 with TRBJ2-2; 10 bases fit TRBD1. This clonotype was sampled from a man aged 60-69 years with COVID-19, enrolled during active disease. The sample was peripheral blood. CDR3 nucleotides: TGTGCCAGCAGCCCAACGATCCGGACAGGGGGCACCGGGGAGCTGTTTTTT. This translates into CASSPTIRTGGTGELFF.